This passage covers 24 T cell receptor beta chains from one sample sequenced in a study of cytotoxic CD8 clonotypes in ibrutinib-treated CLL. Method: immunoSEQ multiplex PCR; TCRdb's copy keeps in-frame clones and lacks some. Counted here are 27,000 or so clones, approximately 85% occurring once; the ten biggest clones make up about 8%. The sample here was PBMCs, taken after 24 months of ibrutinib treatment. The receptors originated from a human donor with chronic lymphocytic leukemia.

This chain connects TRBV19 to TRBJ2-1; no firm D call. From germline, CDR1 is LNHDA and CDR2 SQIVND (reference sequence). The V end lost 7 bases, the J end lost 8 bases, and 9 bases lay between the germline ends. The CDR3 consists of 11 residues. The CDR3 DNA reads as TGTGCCAGTACCTTAGGCGATGAGCAGTTCTTC. This encodes CASTLGDEQFF.

V and J are TRBV21-1 and TRBJ2-3; whether TRBD1, the table's D call, matches the DNA was not checked. TRBV21-1 is a pseudogene locus. The length of the CDR3 is 14 residues. The CDR3 protein is CASSPPGGPDTQYF. In nucleotides, the CDR3 is TGTGCCAGCAGCCCCCCAGGGGGGCCAGATACGCAGTATTTT.

The rearrangement links TRBV7-6 to TRBJ2-5; 7 bases map to TRBD1. This CDR3 region has 18 residues. Germline assignment: CDR1 SGHVS and CDR2 FNYEAQ. V shed 1 base, J shed 4 bases, and the junction held 15 bases outside the gene matches. The CDR3 is CASSLGSTGTEAGETQYF. The CDR3 region has the DNA TGTGCCAGCAGCTTAGGAAGCACCGGGACAGAGGCGGGAGAGACCCAGTACTTC.

The rearrangement joins TRBV10-3 to TRBJ1-1; 7 nucleotides match TRBD1. The V gene's germline CDR1 is ENHRY and CDR2 SYGVKD. The CDR3 covers 17 residues. The junction had 15 bases not matched to a gene; V was cut back by 6 bases and J by 2 bases. CDR3 coding DNA: TGTGCCATCAGCGAAGGGGGCCAGCCCACTCCCAACACTGAAGCTTTCTTT. Amino acids: CAISEGGQPTPNTEAFF.

This sequence joins TRBV5-1 and TRBJ2-5, with D maybe TRBD2 (6 bases). From germline, CDR1 is SGHRS and CDR2 YFSETQ. V dropped 6 bases and J dropped 1 base, with 16 bases sitting between them. The CDR3 has 15 residues. CDR3 nucleotides: TGCGCCAGCAAGGGAGGAGAGAACTTCCAAGAGACCCAGTACTTC. Protein: CASKGGENFQETQYF. Using reference TRBV5-1 and TRBJ2-5 for the parts outside the CDR3, the full variable domain is KAGVTQTPRYLIKTRGQQVTLSCSPISGHRSVSWYQQTPGQGLQFLFEYFSETQRNKGNFPGRFSGRQFSNSRSEMNVSTLELGDSALYLCASKGGENFQETQYFGPGTRLLVL.

The V call is TRBV10-2, the J call TRBJ2-1, with D tentatively TRBD1 (5 bases). Germline V gives CDR1 WSHSY, CDR2 SAAADI. Trimming shortened V by 4 bases and J by 7 bases, and 8 bases separated the two germline ends. The CDR3 covers 12 residues. CDR3 amino acids: CASSGAGNEQFF. The CDR3 coding sequence is TGCGCCAGCAGTGGTGCAGGGAATGAGCAGTTCTTC.

This clone has a single count. The chain joins TRBV19 to TRBJ2-5; 11 bases line up with TRBD1. Per germline, CDR1 LNHDA and CDR2 SQIVND (reference sequence). The V segment lost 6 bases and the J segment 3 bases; nucleotides outside the gene matches: 9. The CDR3 consists of 16 residues. The CDR3 spells CASRGAGQGAKETQYF. For the CDR3, the DNA is TGTGCCAGTAGAGGGGCAGGACAGGGGGCGAAAGAGACCCAGTACTTC.

This chain's CDR3 is CASSPREAYNSPLHF. CDR3 coding DNA: TGTGCCAGCTCACCTCGGGAGGCCTATAATTCACCCCTCCACTTT. The rearrangement links TRBV18 to TRBJ1-6; D is unresolved. V lost 3 bases and J lost 2, with 8 bases in between. Germline lookup yields CDR1 KGHSH and CDR2 LQKENI. The CDR3 consists of 15 residues.

The genes are TRBV7-9 and TRBJ1-4; D is possibly TRBD1 (6 bases). This CDR3 comprises 14 residues. Trimming took 5 bases from V and 5 from J, leaving 12 bases between them. Germline CDR1 and CDR2: SEHNR and FQNEAQ (reference sequence). The CDR3: CASSVGGGNEKLFF. The CDR3 DNA sequence: TGTGCCAGCAGCGTAGGAGGGGGAAATGAAAAACTGTTTTTT.

This clone is a singleton in its sample. This chain uses TRBV10-3 with TRBJ1-2, with D possibly being TRBD1 (5 bases). With 3 bases removed from V and 2 bases from J, the gap between germline ends came to 19 bases. There are 17 residues in the CDR3. Germline-derived CDR1 and CDR2 are ENHRY and SYGVKD. As DNA, the CDR3 is TGTGCCATCAGTGATACCGGGACTTCTTTTTCCAACTATGGCTACACCTTC. It specifies CAISDTGTSFSNYGYTF.

In the case of this clone: The same CDR3 also results from other DNA sequences found in this sample. Here the CDR3 DNA reads TGTGCCAGCATCATTGGTAGACAGCAAGAGACCCAGTACTTC. Translation: CASIIGRQQETQYF. The chain recombines TRBV6-5 with TRBJ2-5, with D perhaps TRBD1 (5 bases). Germline V gene lookup returns CDR1 MNHEY and CDR2 SVGAGI. This CDR3 is built from 14 residues. Trimming took off 7 bases at V and 2 bases at J, with 14 bases between the two ends.

The chain links TRBV7-9 to TRBJ1-1; D unresolved. The CDR3 length is 12 residues. Germline V gene data show CDR1 as SEHNR and CDR2 as FQNEAQ (reference sequence). V gave up 0 bases and J gave up 6 bases, with 5 bases separating them. CDR3 nucleotides: TGTGCCAGCAGCTTAGCCAAATCTGAAGCTTTCTTT. This encodes CASSLAKSEAFF.

CDR3 DNA sequence: TGTGCCAGCTCACCAGCACCCCTCGTTGTTGATTCACCCCTCCACTTT. It encodes CASSPAPLVVDSPLHF. The V gene is TRBV18, the J gene TRBJ1-6; D is undetermined. Germline-derived CDR1 and CDR2 are KGHSH and LQKENI. Trimming removed 2 bases from V and 8 bases from J, with 16 bases in between. The CDR3 has 16 residues.

This rearrangement joins TRBV9 to TRBJ2-7; weak D call: TRBD2 (5 bases). V was trimmed by 0 bases and J by 4 bases, leaving 8 bases between them. Germline CDR1 SGDLS, CDR2 YYNGEE. CDR3 length: 13 residues. CDR3 nucleotide sequence: TGTGCCAGCAGCGTAGAAAGCGGTTACGAGCAGTACTTC. It is translated as CASSVESGYEQYF.

The chain is built from TRBV9 and TRBJ2-7, with a weak D call TRBD1 (6 bases). The CDR3 loop spans 15 amino acids. The germline V gene encodes CDR1 SGDLS and CDR2 YYNGEE. The V end lost 4 bases, the J end lost 2 bases, and 16 bases lay between the germline ends. CDR3 in amino acids: CASSFSRDNTYEQYF. Here the CDR3 DNA reads TGTGCCAGCAGCTTCTCCCGGGACAACACCTACGAGCAGTACTTC.

This clone was observed a few times. The chain carries TRBV7-9 and TRBJ2-3; no clear D. The CDR3 extends over 11 amino acids. V was shortened by 6 bases and J by 3 bases, with 4 bases between the two germline ends. The V gene's germline CDR1 is SEHNR and CDR2 FQNEAQ (reference sequence). CDR3 residues: CASRGTDTQYF. The CDR3 nucleotides read TGTGCCAGCAGAGGGACAGATACGCAGTATTTT.

The CDR3 loop is CASRRSMENSPLHF. CDR3 in DNA: TGTGCCAGCAGACGCTCCATGGAAAATTCACCCCTCCACTTT. V gene TRBV11-2 combines with J gene TRBJ1-6; D not resolved. CDR3 length: 14 residues. Germline lookup yields CDR1 SGHAT and CDR2 FQNNGV. Trimming stripped 6 bases from V and 7 bases from J, with 13 bases between.

J is TRBJ2-7 and V is TRBV29-1; D unclear. This CDR3 is built from 14 residues. V was trimmed by 0 bases and J by 7 bases, leaving 16 bases between them. The germline gives CDR1 SQVTM, CDR2 ANQGSEA. The CDR3 coding sequence is TGCAGCGTTGAAGAAGTTCAAGGGTTTTCGGAGCAGTACTTC. This translates into CSVEEVQGFSEQYF.

The chain employs TRBV5-1 and TRBJ1-4, with 7 positions matching TRBD1. The V and J ends lost 6 bases and 0 bases, in that order; junction bases with no gene match: 2. The CDR3 is 14 amino acids. Germline CDR1 is SGHRS and CDR2 is YFSETQ. The CDR3 here is CASTTGATNEKLFF. Here the CDR3 DNA reads TGCGCCAGCACCACAGGGGCAACTAATGAAAAACTGTTTTTT.

The chain couples TRBV30 to TRBJ2-7, with D possibly being TRBD1 (6 bases). V lost 4 bases and J lost 7, with 11 bases in between. The CDR3 runs to 11 residues. CDR1 GTSNPN and CDR2 SVGIG come from the germline V gene (reference sequence). The DNA of the CDR3 is TGTGCCTGGAATGGGGGCGGGGAGCAGTACTTC. It is translated as CAWNGGGEQYF.

This clone has just a few counts. In the same sample, other DNA sequences code for this CDR3. The chain joins TRBV9 to TRBJ2-5; 12 bases match TRBD1. There are 15 residues in the CDR3. Germline-derived CDR1 and CDR2 are SGDLS and YYNGEE. V shed 3 bases, J shed 5 bases, and the junction held 5 bases outside the gene matches. The CDR3, as DNA: TGTGCCAGCAGCGGGGGACAGGGGGCTGGGGAGACCCAGTACTTC. Translation gives CASSGGQGAGETQYF.

The rearrangement uses TRBV2 and TRBJ1-5, with D unclear. The V gene lost 7 bases and the J gene lost 6 bases, with 10 bases spanning the gap. Germline V gene lookup returns CDR1 SNHLY and CDR2 FYNNEI. The CDR3 loop spans 12 amino acids. The CDR3 DNA reads TGTGCCAGCAACCCTGTTGGTCAGCCCCAGCATTTT. This sequence encodes CASNPVGQPQHF.

V is TRBV30 and J is TRBJ1-5; D possibly corresponds to TRBD1 (5 bases). The CDR3 spans 15 residues. V lost 3 bases and J lost 2, with 14 bases in between. CDR1 is GTSNPN and CDR2 is SVGIG in the germline V gene (reference sequence). The CDR3 region is CAWRGGEEGNQPQHF. The CDR3 DNA reads as TGTGCCTGGAGGGGAGGGGAGGAGGGCAATCAGCCCCAGCATTTT.

V is TRBV5-6 and J is TRBJ2-1; 12 nucleotides agree with TRBD2. CDR1 and CDR2 from the germline V gene are SGHDT and YYEEEE. With V trimmed by 4 bases and J by 4 bases, 15 bases remained unmatched. CDR3 size: 19 residues. DNA of the CDR3: TGTGCCAGCAGCCGTCCTACTAGCGGGGGGCCATTCGTGTACAATGAGCAGTTCTTC. It yields the protein CASSRPTSGGPFVYNEQFF.